This T cell receptor beta chain was observed in a study of T cell changes during pregnancy in multiple sclerosis. TCRdb's table, derived via immunoSEQ multiplex PCR, lists solely in-frame clones and lacks some. The sample contains some 46,000 clones, 80% to 95% of which appear only once. Sample: peripheral blood, taken in the third trimester of pregnancy. The source is a female donor with multiple sclerosis, enrolled in a pregnancy study.

CDR3 DNA sequence: TGTGCCAGCAGCTCGGCCGCTGGCGGGTCCTACGAGCAGTACTTC. Translated, it gives CASSSAAGGSYEQYF. The V and J genes are TRBV7-9 and TRBJ2-7; possibly TRBD2 for D (5 bases). Germline V CDR1 and CDR2: SEHNR, FQNEAQ (reference sequence). Trimming took 4 bases from V and 1 from J, leaving 14 bases between them. The CDR3 length is 15 residues.